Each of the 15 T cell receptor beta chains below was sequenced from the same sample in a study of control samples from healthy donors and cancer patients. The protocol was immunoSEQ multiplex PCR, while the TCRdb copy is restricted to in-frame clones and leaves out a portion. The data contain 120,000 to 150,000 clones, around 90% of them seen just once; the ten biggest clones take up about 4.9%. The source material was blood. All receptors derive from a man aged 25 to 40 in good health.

The DNA for the CDR3 is TGTGCCAGTAGCTTAGTGACAGGGGGCGCATACAATGAGCAGTTCTTC. This translates into CASSLVTGGAYNEQFF. This chain joins TRBV19 and TRBJ2-1; TRBD1 matches 10 bases. CDR1 is LNHDA, CDR2 SQIVND, per germline (reference sequence). V was pared by 6 bases and J by 4 bases, with 9 bases of the junction left unmatched. The CDR3 totals 16 residues. The complete variable domain, with remaining parts taken from reference TRBV19 and TRBJ2-1, reads DGGITQSPKYLFRKEGQNVTLSCEQNLNHDAMYWYRQDPGQGLRLIYYSQIVNDFQKGDIAEGYSVSREKKESFPLTVTSAQKNPTAFYLCASSLVTGGAYNEQFFGPGTRLTVL.

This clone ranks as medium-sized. The CDR3 protein is CASSVEGYEQYF. DNA for the CDR3: TGTGCCAGCAGCGTAGAAGGCTACGAGCAGTACTTC. This chain uses TRBV9 with TRBJ2-7; D remains unclear. Trimming left V 0 bases short and J 3 bases short, with 4 bases between. Germline loops: CDR1 SGDLS, CDR2 YYNGEE. CDR3 length equals 12 residues.

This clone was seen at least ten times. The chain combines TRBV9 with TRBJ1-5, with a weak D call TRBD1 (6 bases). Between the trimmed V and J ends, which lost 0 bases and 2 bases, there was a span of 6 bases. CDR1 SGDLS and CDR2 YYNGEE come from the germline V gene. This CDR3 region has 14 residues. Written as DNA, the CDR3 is TGTGCCAGCAGCGTAGACAGGGGCAATCAGCCCCAGCATTTT. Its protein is CASSVDRGNQPQHF. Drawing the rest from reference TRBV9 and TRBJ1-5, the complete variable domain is DSGVTQTPKHLITATGQRVTLRCSPRSGDLSVYWYQQSLDQGLQFLIQYYNGEERAKGNILERFSAQQFPDLHSELNLSSLELGDSALYFCASSVDRGNQPQHFGDGTRLSIL.

The CDR3 bases are TGTGCCAGCAGCCTGGGGGGACAGGGCACCGGGGAGCTGTTTTTT. Residues: CASSLGGQGTGELFF. This rearrangement joins TRBV7-3 to TRBJ2-2; TRBD1 matches at 9 bases. J gave up 4 bases and V 5 bases, and 5 bases lay outside the gene matches. This CDR3 has 15 amino acids. Germline assignment: CDR1 SGHTA and CDR2 FQGTGA.

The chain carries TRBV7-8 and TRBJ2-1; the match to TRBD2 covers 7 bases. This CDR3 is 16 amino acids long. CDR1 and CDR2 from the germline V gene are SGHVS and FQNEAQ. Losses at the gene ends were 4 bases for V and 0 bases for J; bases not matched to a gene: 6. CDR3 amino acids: CASSYSAGISYNEQFF. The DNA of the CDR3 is TGTGCCAGCAGCTACTCAGCGGGAATCTCCTACAATGAGCAGTTCTTC.

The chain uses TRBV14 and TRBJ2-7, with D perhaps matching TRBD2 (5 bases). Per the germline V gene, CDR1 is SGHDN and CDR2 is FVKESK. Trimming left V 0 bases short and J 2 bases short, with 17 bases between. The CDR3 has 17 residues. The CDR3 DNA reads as TGTGCCAGCAGCCAAGACTACTCCCAGTGGGAGCCCTACGAGCAGTACTTC. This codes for CASSQDYSQWEPYEQYF.

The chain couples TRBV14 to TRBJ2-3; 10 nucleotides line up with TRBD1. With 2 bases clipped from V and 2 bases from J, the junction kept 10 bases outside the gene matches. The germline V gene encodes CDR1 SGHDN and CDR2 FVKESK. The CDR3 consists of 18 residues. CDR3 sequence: CASSQKLGQGPTTDTQYF. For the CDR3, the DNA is TGTGCCAGCAGCCAAAAGTTGGGACAGGGGCCGACCACAGATACGCAGTATTTT.

The CDR3 spells CASSLTGPENEAFF. CDR3 coding DNA: TGCGCCAGCAGCTTGACAGGACCTGAAAATGAAGCTTTCTTT. The V gene is TRBV5-1, the J gene TRBJ1-1; D may be TRBD1 (5 bases). Looked up from germline, CDR1 is SGHRS and CDR2 is YFSETQ. V shed 1 base and J shed 7 bases, with 14 bases lying between them. The CDR3 is made up of 14 amino acids.

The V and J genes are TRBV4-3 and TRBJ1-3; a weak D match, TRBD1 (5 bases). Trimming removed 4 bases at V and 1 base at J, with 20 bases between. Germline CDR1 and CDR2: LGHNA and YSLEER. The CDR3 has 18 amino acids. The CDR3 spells CASSRRYGGEGSGNTIYF. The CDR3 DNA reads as TGCGCCAGCAGCCGGAGGTACGGGGGGGAAGGGTCTGGAAACACCATATATTTT.

CDR3 loop: CASSLVGPGSPLHF. The CDR3 coding sequence is TGTGCCAGCAGCTTAGTGGGACCCGGTTCACCCCTCCACTTT. V and J are TRBV7-9 and TRBJ1-6, with D tentatively TRBD1 (5 bases). The CDR3 spans 14 residues. Trimming left V 1 base short and J 9 bases short, with 10 bases between. CDR1 and CDR2 from the germline V gene are SEHNR and FQNEAQ (reference sequence).

The CDR3 loop reads CASKRSGSGTGELFF. The CDR3 DNA sequence: TGTGCCAGCAAACGTAGCGGGAGCGGCACCGGGGAGCTGTTTTTT. This rearrangement joins TRBV6-5 to TRBJ2-2; 9 nucleotides align to TRBD2. This CDR3 has 15 amino acids. V lost 7 bases to trimming and J lost 4 bases; unmatched junction nucleotides: 7. The germline V gene has CDR1 MNHEY and CDR2 SVGAGI.

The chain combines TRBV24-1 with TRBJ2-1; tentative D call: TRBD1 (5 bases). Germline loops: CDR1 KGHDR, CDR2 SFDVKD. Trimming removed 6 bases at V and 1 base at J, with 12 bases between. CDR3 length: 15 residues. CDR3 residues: CATSWGGWSYNEQFF. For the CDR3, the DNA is TGTGCCACCAGTTGGGGCGGATGGTCCTACAATGAGCAGTTCTTC.

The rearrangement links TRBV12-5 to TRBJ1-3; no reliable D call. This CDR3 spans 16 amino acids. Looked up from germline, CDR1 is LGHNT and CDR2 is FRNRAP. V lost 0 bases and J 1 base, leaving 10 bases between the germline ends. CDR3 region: CASGLVLGGSGNTIYF. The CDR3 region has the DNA TGTGCTAGTGGTTTGGTACTGGGAGGATCTGGAAACACCATATATTTT.

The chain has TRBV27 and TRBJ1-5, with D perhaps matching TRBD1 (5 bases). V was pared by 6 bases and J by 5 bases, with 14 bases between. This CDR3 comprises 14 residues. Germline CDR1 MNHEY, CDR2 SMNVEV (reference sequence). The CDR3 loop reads CASSPRGGYQPQHF. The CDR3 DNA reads TGTGCCAGCAGCCCCCGGGGCGGGTATCAGCCCCAGCATTTT.

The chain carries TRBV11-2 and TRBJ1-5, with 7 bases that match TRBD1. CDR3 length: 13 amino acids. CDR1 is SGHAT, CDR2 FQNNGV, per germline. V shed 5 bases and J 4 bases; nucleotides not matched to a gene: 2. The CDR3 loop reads CASSLGQNQPQHF. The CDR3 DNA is TGTGCCAGCAGCCTGGGACAGAATCAGCCCCAGCATTTT.